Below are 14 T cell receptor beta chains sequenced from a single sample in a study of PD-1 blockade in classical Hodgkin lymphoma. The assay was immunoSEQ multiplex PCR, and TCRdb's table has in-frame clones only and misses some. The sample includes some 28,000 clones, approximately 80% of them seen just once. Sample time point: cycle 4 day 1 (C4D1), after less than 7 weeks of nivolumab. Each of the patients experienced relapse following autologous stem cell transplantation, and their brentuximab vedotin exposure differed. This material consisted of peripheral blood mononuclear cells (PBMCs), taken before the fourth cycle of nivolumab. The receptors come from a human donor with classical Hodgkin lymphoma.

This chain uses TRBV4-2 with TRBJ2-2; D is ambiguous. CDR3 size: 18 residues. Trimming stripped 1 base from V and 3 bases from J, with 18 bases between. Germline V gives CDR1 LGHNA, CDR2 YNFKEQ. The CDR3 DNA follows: TGTGCCAGCAGCCAAGGGCACTCCTTGGCGATGGACACCGGGGAGCTGTTTTTT. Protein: CASSQGHSLAMDTGELFF.

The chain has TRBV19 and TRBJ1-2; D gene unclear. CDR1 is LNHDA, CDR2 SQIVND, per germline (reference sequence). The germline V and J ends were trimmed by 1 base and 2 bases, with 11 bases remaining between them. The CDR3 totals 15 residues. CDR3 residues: CASSIVPITNYGYTF. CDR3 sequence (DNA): TGTGCCAGTAGTATAGTTCCGATTACGAACTATGGCTACACCTTC.

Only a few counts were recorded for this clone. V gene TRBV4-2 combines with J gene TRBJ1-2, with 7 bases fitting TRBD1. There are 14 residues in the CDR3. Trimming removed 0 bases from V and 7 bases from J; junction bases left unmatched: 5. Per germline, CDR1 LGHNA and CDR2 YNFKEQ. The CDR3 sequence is CASSQETGSRGYTF. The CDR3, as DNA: TGTGCCAGCAGCCAAGAGACAGGGAGCCGTGGCTACACCTTC.

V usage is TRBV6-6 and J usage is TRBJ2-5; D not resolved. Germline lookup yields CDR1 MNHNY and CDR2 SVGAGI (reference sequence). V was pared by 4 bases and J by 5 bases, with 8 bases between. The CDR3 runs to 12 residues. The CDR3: CASSSGGETQYF. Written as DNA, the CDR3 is TGTGCCAGCAGTTCTGGTGGGGAGACCCAGTACTTC.

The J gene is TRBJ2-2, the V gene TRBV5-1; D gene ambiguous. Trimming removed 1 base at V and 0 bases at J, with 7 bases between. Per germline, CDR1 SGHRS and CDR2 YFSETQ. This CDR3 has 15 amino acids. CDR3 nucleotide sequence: TGCGCCAGCAGCTTGCGCATGACGAACACCGGGGAGCTGTTTTTT. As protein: CASSLRMTNTGELFF.

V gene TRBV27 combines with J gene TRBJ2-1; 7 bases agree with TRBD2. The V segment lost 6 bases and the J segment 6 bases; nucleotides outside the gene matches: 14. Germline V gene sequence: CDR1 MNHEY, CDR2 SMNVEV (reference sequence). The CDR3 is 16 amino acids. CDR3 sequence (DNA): TGTGCCAGCAGGGCTGGGAGGACTAGGATCGGCAATGAGCAGTTCTTC. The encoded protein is CASRAGRTRIGNEQFF.

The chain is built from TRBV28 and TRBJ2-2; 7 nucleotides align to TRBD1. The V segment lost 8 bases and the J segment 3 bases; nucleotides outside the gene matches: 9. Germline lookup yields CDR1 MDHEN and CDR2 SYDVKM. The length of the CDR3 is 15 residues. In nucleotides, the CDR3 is TGTGCCAGCGAGGGGCAGGGGGTTTACACCGGGGAGCTGTTTTTT. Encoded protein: CASEGQGVYTGELFF. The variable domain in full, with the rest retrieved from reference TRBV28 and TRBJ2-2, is DVKVTQSSRYLVKRTGEKVFLECVQDMDHENMFWYRQDPGLGLRLIYFSYDVKMKEKGDIPEGYSVSREKKERFSLILESASTNQTSMYLCASEGQGVYTGELFFGEGSRLTVL.

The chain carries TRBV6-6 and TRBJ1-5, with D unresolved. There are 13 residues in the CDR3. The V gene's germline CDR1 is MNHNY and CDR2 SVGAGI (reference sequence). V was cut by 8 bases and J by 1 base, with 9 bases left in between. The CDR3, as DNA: TGTGCCAGCCGTTCGTTCAGCAATCAGCCCCAGCATTTT. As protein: CASRSFSNQPQHF.

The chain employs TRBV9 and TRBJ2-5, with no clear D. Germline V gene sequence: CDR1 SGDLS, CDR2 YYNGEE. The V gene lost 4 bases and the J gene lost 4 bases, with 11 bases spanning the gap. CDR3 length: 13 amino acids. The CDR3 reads CASSPRPRETQYF. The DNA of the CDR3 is TGTGCCAGCAGCCCCAGACCCAGAGAGACCCAGTACTTC.

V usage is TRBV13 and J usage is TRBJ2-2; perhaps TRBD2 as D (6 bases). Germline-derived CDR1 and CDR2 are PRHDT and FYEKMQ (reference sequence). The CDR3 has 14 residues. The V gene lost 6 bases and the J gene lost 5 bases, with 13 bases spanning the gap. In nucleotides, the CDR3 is TGTGCCAGCAGAAGGGGCGGAGGGACCGGGGAGCTGTTTTTT. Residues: CASRRGGGTGELFF.

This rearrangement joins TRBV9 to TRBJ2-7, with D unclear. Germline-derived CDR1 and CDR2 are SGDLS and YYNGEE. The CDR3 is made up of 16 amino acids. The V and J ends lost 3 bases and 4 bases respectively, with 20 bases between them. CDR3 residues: CASSGTGGQHEYEQYF. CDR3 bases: TGTGCCAGCAGCGGAACCGGTGGGCAGCATGAATACGAGCAGTACTTC.

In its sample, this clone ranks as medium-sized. The CDR3 loop reads CATSAPPGFSGYTF. The CDR3 DNA reads as TGTGCCACCAGCGCACCTCCAGGGTTTAGTGGCTACACCTTC. This chain connects TRBV15 to TRBJ1-2; D is perhaps TRBD1 (5 bases). Germline CDR1 is LNHNV and CDR2 is YYDKDF (reference sequence). V was trimmed by 5 bases and J by 7 bases, leaving 17 bases between them. The CDR3 runs to 14 residues.

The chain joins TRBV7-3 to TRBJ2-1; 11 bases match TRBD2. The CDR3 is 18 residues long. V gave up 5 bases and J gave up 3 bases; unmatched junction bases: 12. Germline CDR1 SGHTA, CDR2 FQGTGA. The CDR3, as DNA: TGTGCCAGCAGCGCAAAAGGCCGGACTAGCGGGTTCTACAATGAGCAGTTCTTC. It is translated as CASSAKGRTSGFYNEQFF.

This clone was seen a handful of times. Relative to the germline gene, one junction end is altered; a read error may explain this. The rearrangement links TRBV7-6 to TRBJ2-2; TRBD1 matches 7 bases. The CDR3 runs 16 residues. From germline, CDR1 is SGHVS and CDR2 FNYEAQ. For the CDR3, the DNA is TGTGCCAGCAGCCTAGCCTCGACAGGGAAGACCGGGGAGCTGTTTTTT. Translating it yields CASSLASTGKTGELFF. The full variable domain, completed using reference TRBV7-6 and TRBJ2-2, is GAGVSQSPRYKVTKRGQDVALRCDPISGHVSLYWYRQALGQGPEFLTYFNYEAQQDKSGLPNDRFSAERPEGSISTLTIQRTEQRDSAMYRCASSLASTGKTGELFFGEGSRLTVL.